The clone carrying this TCR beta chain was found once. Cohorts were assigned according to the clinical history that participants reported. Recovery among Cohort 3 donors was established by two negative PCRs, clearance, or symptom resolution. From germline, CDR1 is SGHTA and CDR2 FQGTGA. V was pared by 5 bases and J by 6 bases, with 8 bases between. The CDR3 covers 13 residues. The sample belongs to a study of blood T cell repertoires in COVID-19. Original analysis: Counts of nucleated cells, estimated from reference gene primer amplification, were obtained. The data were produced by immunoSEQ multiplex PCR, yet TCRdb's version contains in-frame clones alone and is incomplete. That table furnishes V, J and clone size, whereas the DNA furnished D and trimming. There are roughly 160,000 clones in the sample; 70% to 85% occur only once, and roughly 12% lies in the top ten.

The sequenced material came from PBMCs or T cells enriched from blood (not recorded which). The receptor's source is a man aged 45-65 years who had recovered from COVID-19. J is TRBJ1-6 and V is TRBV7-3; D is possibly TRBD1 (6 bases). The CDR3 protein is CASSKDSNSPLHF. The DNA of the CDR3 is TGTGCCAGCAGCAAGGACAGTAATTCACCCCTCCACTTT.